The 5 T cell receptor beta chains in this list originate from one sample, sequenced in a study of CD8+ T cells in alopecia areata. As the sequencing template, cDNA was produced by extracting RNA and reverse transcribing it. The repertoire was sequenced with immunoSEQ multiplex PCR; TCRdb's copy has only in-frame clones and lacks some. The data hold 150,000 or so clones, with around 57% observed a single time. Input material: CD4+ T cells sorted from blood. Source of these receptors: a human donor in good health.

CDR3 loop: CATSSPPQPQHF. The CDR3 DNA sequence: TGTGCCACCAGCAGTCCCCCGCAGCCCCAGCATTTT. This chain joins TRBV15 and TRBJ1-5; D uncertain. The CDR3 loop spans 12 amino acids. CDR1 LNHNV and CDR2 YYDKDF come from the germline V gene (reference sequence). With 3 bases removed from V and 7 bases from J, the gap between germline ends came to 7 bases.

The chain couples TRBV30 to TRBJ1-2; weak D call: TRBD1 (5 bases). The CDR3 sequence is 14 residues long. The ends were cut back, 2 bases at V and 4 bases at J, with 14 bases in the middle. The germline V gene has CDR1 GTSNPN and CDR2 SVGIG (reference sequence). The DNA of the CDR3 is TGTGCCTGGAGTCCGGGACCTATTATCTATGGCTACACCTTC. Protein: CAWSPGPIIYGYTF.

This chain joins TRBV29-1 and TRBJ1-2, with D maybe TRBD1 (5 bases). The V end was cut by 4 bases, the J end by 8 bases, with 14 bases between. Germline V CDR1 and CDR2: SQVTM, ANQGSEA. CDR3 size: 12 residues. The CDR3 protein is CSVGRGLGGYTF. CDR3 sequence (DNA): TGCAGCGTTGGCCGGGGCCTTGGGGGCTACACCTTC.

A few counts support this clone. The chain has TRBV29-1 and TRBJ2-7, with TRBD1 as a possible D gene (6 bases). Germline loops: CDR1 SQVTM, CDR2 ANQGSEA. This CDR3 has 14 amino acids. V lost 4 bases and J 5 bases, leaving 18 bases between the germline ends. CDR3 in DNA: TGCAGCGTTGGGGCAGGGGCCACTTTTGACGAGCAGTACTTC. Its protein is CSVGAGATFDEQYF.

The chain employs TRBV5-5 and TRBJ2-5; D remains ambiguous. Germline V gene sequence: CDR1 SGHKS, CDR2 YYEKEE (reference sequence). CDR3 length equals 13 residues. The ends were cut back, 1 base at V and 0 bases at J, with 4 bases in the middle. This CDR3 reads CASSLTYQETQYF. CDR3 bases: TGTGCCAGCAGCTTGACGTACCAAGAGACCCAGTACTTC.